The clone carrying this TCR beta chain has just a few counts. Via MiXCR, TCRdb re-called the PCR reads, giving one row per CDR3 protein. Altogether 70,000 to 95,000 distinct CDR3 sequences are present, roughly 19% being singletons, with the ten largest covering roughly 0.85%. CDR1 and CDR2 (germline): MNHNS, SASEGT. With 7 bases clipped from V and 3 bases from J, the junction kept 7 bases outside the gene matches. The CDR3 has 15 amino acids. The sample comes from a study of molecular identifiers for immune sequencing clone quantification. About the research overall: Naive CD8 RNA (roughly 20,000 or 100,000 cells) was divided into five aliquots, with four sequenced.

Between about 19,000 and 1,100,000 sorted cells, with 10%, 30% or 50% RNA, yielded naive CD8 libraries. Isolation of naive CD8 T cells was achieved by sorting on a CD8+CD4-CCR7+CD45RA+ phenotype. The specimen sequenced was naive CD8+ T cells from blood, with Jurkat cell RNA spiked in. Subset given: FACS-sorted CD8+CD4-CCR7+CD45RA+ naive T cells. The chain recombines TRBV6-1 with TRBJ2-1; 9 nucleotides align to TRBD2. The clonotype was recovered from a human donor in good health. Some libraries in this study had Jurkat cell RNA spiked in. The CDR3 sequence: CASTPGLADYNEQFF. CDR3 nucleotides: TGTGCCAGCACCCCGGGACTAGCTGACTACAATGAGCAGTTCTTC.